This TCR beta chain was sequenced for a study of CD8 T cells in Susac syndrome. Reverse transcription of about 0.5 to 1 ug RNA was carried out with random hexamers. MiXCR, run by TCRdb on the immunoSEQ multiplex PCR reads, gives a single entry per CDR3 protein. The sample contains around 69,000 distinct CDR3 sequences, over 95% of which appear only once. Germline V gene sequence: CDR1 SSHAT, CDR2 FNYEAQ (reference sequence). The CDR3 loop spans 15 amino acids. Notes on this clonotype: The junction departs from the called germline gene at one end, perhaps through a read error.

CD8+ and CD4+ T cells from blood underwent TCR beta sequencing. Sequenced input: CD4+ T cells from PBMCs. V and J are TRBV7-7 and TRBJ2-1; TRBD2 might be the D (7 bases). This TCR came from a human donor with multiple sclerosis. The CDR3 DNA follows: TGTGCTAGCAGCTTGGGGGGGGCCACCTACAATGAGCAGTTCTTC. This encodes CASSLGGATYNEQFF.